These T cell receptor beta chains were read from a single sample in a study of blood T cell repertoires in COVID-19. Produced via immunoSEQ multiplex PCR; TCRdb's table is partial and in-frame only. The repertoire holds about 280,000 clones, with 85% as singletons. Material for sequencing was PBMCs or T cells enriched from blood (not recorded which). These receptors were taken from a woman in her forties or fifties who had recovered from COVID-19. Both conserved end residues are part of each CDR3. The order of the fields is D gene, V gene, J gene, clone size, CDR3 DNA, CDR3 protein. D genes are given only for firm matches. The size entry is marked missing in some rows and otherwise reads once, few, many or a size class.

D gene: TRBD1
V gene: TRBV7-6
J gene: TRBJ2-3
clone size: NA
CDR3 DNA: TGTGCCAGCAGATCCGGGACAGGAACCGATACGCAGTATTTT
CDR3 protein: CASRSGTGTDTQYF

D gene: TRBD1
V gene: TRBV15
J gene: TRBJ1-3
clone size: NA
CDR3 DNA: TGTGCCACCAGCAGAGACAGGGGGCGAGGAAACACCATATATTTT
CDR3 protein: CATSRDRGRGNTIYF

D gene: NA
V gene: TRBV7-9
J gene: TRBJ2-4
clone size: NA
CDR3 DNA: TGTGCCAGCAGAGGGAATTTAACAGGGATAGCCAAAAACATTCAGTACTTC
CDR3 protein: CASRGNLTGIAKNIQYF

D gene: NA
V gene: TRBV4-1
J gene: TRBJ1-6
clone size: NA
CDR3 DNA: TGCGCCAGCAGCCATCAGAGTGACAGCACTAATTCACCCCTCCACTTT
CDR3 protein: CASSHQSDSTNSPLHF

D gene: TRBD2
V gene: TRBV11-2
J gene: TRBJ2-2
clone size: NA
CDR3 DNA: TGTGCCAGCAGCGGAAGACTAGCGGGAGTTAACGGGGAGCTGTTTTTT
CDR3 protein: CASSGRLAGVNGELFF

D gene: TRBD1
V gene: TRBV6-7
J gene: TRBJ2-5
clone size: NA
CDR3 DNA: TGTGCCAGAAGACAGGGGGATGTGGGAGAGACCCAGTACTTC
CDR3 protein: CARRQGDVGETQYF

D gene: TRBD2
V gene: TRBV5-3
J gene: TRBJ2-3
clone size: NA
CDR3 DNA: TGTGCCAGAAGCTTGAATACAGGGACTAGGCTTCCAGATACGCAGTATTTT
CDR3 protein: CARSLNTGTRLPDTQYF

D gene: NA
V gene: TRBV6-5
J gene: TRBJ1-2
clone size: NA
CDR3 DNA: TGTGCCAGCAGTCCCGGGACACAGAACTATGGCTACACCTTC
CDR3 protein: CASSPGTQNYGYTF

D gene: TRBD2
V gene: TRBV19
J gene: TRBJ2-7
clone size: NA
CDR3 DNA: TGTGCCAGTAGTACGCCGGGACTAGCCTACGAGCAGTACTTC
CDR3 protein: CASSTPGLAYEQYF

D gene: NA
V gene: TRBV7-2
J gene: TRBJ1-5
clone size: NA
CDR3 DNA: TGTGCCAGCAGCTCCGGACTGGTCAATCAGCCCCAGCATTTT
CDR3 protein: CASSSGLVNQPQHF

D gene: TRBD1
V gene: TRBV7-9
J gene: TRBJ1-1
clone size: NA
CDR3 DNA: TGTGCCAGCAGCCAACCAGGACAGGGCACTGAAGCTTTCTTT
CDR3 protein: CASSQPGQGTEAFF

D gene: NA
V gene: TRBV27
J gene: TRBJ1-3
clone size: NA
CDR3 DNA: TGTGCCAGCAGTTTATATTGGGGGGGCTCTGGAAACACCATATATTTT
CDR3 protein: CASSLYWGGSGNTIYF

D gene: NA
V gene: TRBV2
J gene: TRBJ2-1
clone size: NA
CDR3 DNA: TGTGCCAGCAGCGCACCGGGATACTCCTACAATGAGCAGTTCTTC
CDR3 protein: CASSAPGYSYNEQFF

D gene: NA
V gene: TRBV5-1
J gene: TRBJ1-4
clone size: NA
CDR3 DNA: TGCGCCAGTTGTGGGGACAACAATGAAAAACTGTTTTTT
CDR3 protein: CASCGDNNEKLFF

D gene: NA
V gene: TRBV7-2
J gene: TRBJ1-6
clone size: NA
CDR3 DNA: TGTGCCAGCAGCTACATCGTACAGACGGATTCACCCCTCCACTTT
CDR3 protein: CASSYIVQTDSPLHF

D gene: TRBD1
V gene: TRBV30
J gene: TRBJ1-4
clone size: NA
CDR3 DNA: TGTGCCTGGAGTGAGGGGGCAGGTAATGAAAAACTGTTTTTT
CDR3 protein: CAWSEGAGNEKLFF

D gene: TRBD1
V gene: TRBV2
J gene: TRBJ1-6
clone size: NA
CDR3 DNA: TGTGCCAGCAGGTTGACAGGGGCGAACAATTCACCCCTCCACTTT
CDR3 protein: CASRLTGANNSPLHF

D gene: NA
V gene: TRBV20-1
J gene: TRBJ1-2
clone size: once
CDR3 DNA: TGCAGTGCTAGTGTAAGGACTGATAACTATGGCTACACCTTC
CDR3 protein: CSASVRTDNYGYTF

D gene: NA
V gene: TRBV6-2/TRBV6-3
J gene: TRBJ2-7
clone size: NA
CDR3 DNA: TGTGCCAGCAGTCAAGGCACTAACAGGAAACCCTACGAGCAGTACTTC
CDR3 protein: CASSQGTNRKPYEQYF

D gene: TRBD1
V gene: TRBV15
J gene: TRBJ2-7
clone size: once
CDR3 DNA: TGTGCCACCAGTGTCACACGGGACAGCTCCTACGAGCAGTACTTC
CDR3 protein: CATSVTRDSSYEQYF

D gene: TRBD1
V gene: TRBV9
J gene: TRBJ2-2
clone size: NA
CDR3 DNA: TGTGCCAGCAGTAACCGGGACAGAAACACCGGGGAGCTGTTTTTT
CDR3 protein: CASSNRDRNTGELFF

D gene: NA
V gene: TRBV7-9
J gene: TRBJ1-1
clone size: NA
CDR3 DNA: TGTGCCAGCAGCTTAGGGGAGTACACTGAAGCTTTCTTT
CDR3 protein: CASSLGEYTEAFF

D gene: NA
V gene: TRBV19
J gene: TRBJ1-3
clone size: NA
CDR3 DNA: TGTGCCAGCAAGGGACAAGGCTCTGGAAACACCATATATTTT
CDR3 protein: CASKGQGSGNTIYF

D gene: NA
V gene: TRBV28
J gene: TRBJ2-7
clone size: NA
CDR3 DNA: TGTGCCAGCAGTTTTTACGGCGGGGCGACCTACGAGCAGTACTTC
CDR3 protein: CASSFYGGATYEQYF

D gene: NA
V gene: TRBV5-1
J gene: TRBJ2-7
clone size: once
CDR3 DNA: TGCGCCAGCAGCTCCGGCTCGAAAGGGGACTACGAGCAGTACTTC
CDR3 protein: CASSSGSKGDYEQYF

D gene: NA
V gene: TRBV7-2
J gene: TRBJ1-5
clone size: NA
CDR3 DNA: TGTGCCAGCAGCTTAAATGGCCAGGGTTTAATTGCCCAGCATTTT
CDR3 protein: CASSLNGQGLIAQHF

D gene: NA
V gene: TRBV7-3
J gene: TRBJ1-2
clone size: few
CDR3 DNA: TGTGCCAGCAGCCTCTCCGGGGAGGACTATGGCTACACCTTC
CDR3 protein: CASSLSGEDYGYTF

D gene: TRBD1
V gene: TRBV4-1
J gene: TRBJ1-4
clone size: NA
CDR3 DNA: TGCGCCAGCAGCCCACCGGGGACAGGGGGGGAAAAACTGTTTTTT
CDR3 protein: CASSPPGTGGEKLFF

D gene: NA
V gene: TRBV6-5
J gene: TRBJ2-3
clone size: once
CDR3 DNA: TGTGCCAGCAGCCTAACGGACTACACAGATACGCAGTATTTT
CDR3 protein: CASSLTDYTDTQYF

D gene: NA
V gene: TRBV7-9
J gene: TRBJ1-4
clone size: NA
CDR3 DNA: TGTGCCAGCAGCCCGACCTTCGGCCTCCAGGGGGAAAAACTGTTTTTT
CDR3 protein: CASSPTFGLQGEKLFF

D gene: TRBD1
V gene: TRBV19
J gene: TRBJ1-2
clone size: NA
CDR3 DNA: TGTGCCAGTACCGCCGGGACAGTCTTTGGCTACACCTTC
CDR3 protein: CASTAGTVFGYTF

D gene: NA
V gene: TRBV19
J gene: TRBJ2-1
clone size: NA
CDR3 DNA: TGTGCCAGTAGCCATTTAGGGGGGACTAATTACAATGAGCAGTTCTTC
CDR3 protein: CASSHLGGTNYNEQFF

D gene: NA
V gene: TRBV7-2
J gene: TRBJ1-1
clone size: NA
CDR3 DNA: TGTGCCAGCAGCCATAGACAGTACGGTACTGAAGCTTTCTTT
CDR3 protein: CASSHRQYGTEAFF

D gene: NA
V gene: TRBV11-2
J gene: TRBJ1-6
clone size: NA
CDR3 DNA: TGTGCCAGCAGCTTAGTGCAGGGGCAAAATTCACCCCTCCACTTT
CDR3 protein: CASSLVQGQNSPLHF

D gene: TRBD1
V gene: TRBV19
J gene: TRBJ1-5
clone size: NA
CDR3 DNA: TGTGCCAGCAAAGCCGGGACAGGGAACAATCAGCCCCAGCATTTT
CDR3 protein: CASKAGTGNNQPQHF

D gene: TRBD2
V gene: TRBV4-2
J gene: TRBJ2-7
clone size: few
CDR3 DNA: TGTGCCAGCAGCCAATCTACCGCGGGAGGGTCCTACGAGCAGTACTTC
CDR3 protein: CASSQSTAGGSYEQYF

D gene: TRBD1
V gene: TRBV7-6
J gene: TRBJ1-1
clone size: NA
CDR3 DNA: TGTGCCAGCAGCAACGGACAGGGAATGAACACTGAAGCTTTCTTT
CDR3 protein: CASSNGQGMNTEAFF

D gene: TRBD1
V gene: TRBV6-5
J gene: TRBJ2-1
clone size: NA
CDR3 DNA: TGTGCCAGCAGTTACGAACAGGGGGTCTATGAGCAGTTCTTC
CDR3 protein: CASSYEQGVYEQFF

D gene: NA
V gene: TRBV5-6
J gene: TRBJ1-6
clone size: NA
CDR3 DNA: TGTGCCAGCAGCTTGCACGGGGAGATTGGGTCACCCCTCCACTTT
CDR3 protein: CASSLHGEIGSPLHF

D gene: NA
V gene: TRBV11-2
J gene: TRBJ2-1
clone size: NA
CDR3 DNA: TGTGCCAGCAGCTTATCCGGCTACAATGAGCAGTTCTTC
CDR3 protein: CASSLSGYNEQFF

D gene: NA
V gene: TRBV2
J gene: TRBJ2-6
clone size: NA
CDR3 DNA: TGTGCCAGCCCAAAGGGGGATACAGGGCGCTCTGGGGCCAACGTCCTGACTTTC
CDR3 protein: CASPKGDTGRSGANVLTF

D gene: TRBD1
V gene: TRBV4-1
J gene: TRBJ1-5
clone size: NA
CDR3 DNA: TGCGCCAGCAGCCAAGGATTTGAGGGGGCAAGGCAGCCCCAGCATTTT
CDR3 protein: CASSQGFEGARQPQHF